This T cell receptor beta chain was observed in a study of blood T cell repertoires in COVID-19. Across the study: The cDNA or gDNA used as material had been derived from T cells, B-cell-depleted T cells, or PBMCs.

Germline loops: CDR1 MGHRA, CDR2 YSYEKL. The CDR3 is 16 residues long. V shed 0 bases, J shed 3 bases, and the junction held 2 bases outside the gene matches. Profiling relied on immunoSEQ multiplex PCR, and the TCRdb table lists in-frame clones only, not all of them. The sample lists about 220,000 clones; 88% were seen once. Participant age was about 18 to 89 years, and participants resided in about two dozen US areas. All recovered Cohort 3 donors got two negative PCRs, got clearance, or saw symptom resolution. The chain couples TRBV4-1 to TRBJ2-3; 11 bases are shared with TRBD2. Sample: PBMCs or T cells enriched from blood (not recorded which). This receptor was obtained from a woman under 40 who had recovered from COVID-19. The CDR3 DNA reads as TGCGCCAGCAGCCAAGATAGCGGGGGGGTAACAGATACGCAGTATTTT. Amino acid sequence: CASSQDSGGVTDTQYF.